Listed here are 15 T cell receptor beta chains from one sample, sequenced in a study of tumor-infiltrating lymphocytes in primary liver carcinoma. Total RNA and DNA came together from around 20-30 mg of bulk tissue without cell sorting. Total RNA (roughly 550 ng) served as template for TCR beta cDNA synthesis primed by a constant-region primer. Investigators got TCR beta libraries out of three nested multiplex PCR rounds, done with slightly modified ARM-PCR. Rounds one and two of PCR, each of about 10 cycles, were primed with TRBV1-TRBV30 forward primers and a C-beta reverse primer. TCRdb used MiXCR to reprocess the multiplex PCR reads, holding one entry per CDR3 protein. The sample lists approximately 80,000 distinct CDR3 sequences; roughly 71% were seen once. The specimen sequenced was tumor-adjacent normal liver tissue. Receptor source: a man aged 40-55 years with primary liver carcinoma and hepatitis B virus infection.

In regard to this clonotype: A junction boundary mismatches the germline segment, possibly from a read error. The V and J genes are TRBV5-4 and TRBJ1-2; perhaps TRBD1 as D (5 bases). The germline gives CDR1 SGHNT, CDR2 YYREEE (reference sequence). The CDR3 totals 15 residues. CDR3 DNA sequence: TGTGCCAGCAGCTTGGGATCCGGGGCAGGGTTTGGCTACATCTTC. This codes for CASSLGSGAGFGYIF.

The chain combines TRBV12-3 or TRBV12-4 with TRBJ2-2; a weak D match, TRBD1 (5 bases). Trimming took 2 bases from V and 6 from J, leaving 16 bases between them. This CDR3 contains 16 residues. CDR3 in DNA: TGTGCCAGCAGTTTATACCCAGGGTCCAACGCCGGGGAGCTGTTTTTT. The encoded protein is CASSLYPGSNAGELFF.

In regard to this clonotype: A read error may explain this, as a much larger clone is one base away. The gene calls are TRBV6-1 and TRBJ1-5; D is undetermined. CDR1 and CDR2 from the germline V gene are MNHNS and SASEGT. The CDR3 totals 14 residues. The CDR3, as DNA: TGTGCCAACAGTGAAGTGGGTGGCAATCAGCCCCAGCATTTT. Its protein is CANSEVGGNQPQHF.

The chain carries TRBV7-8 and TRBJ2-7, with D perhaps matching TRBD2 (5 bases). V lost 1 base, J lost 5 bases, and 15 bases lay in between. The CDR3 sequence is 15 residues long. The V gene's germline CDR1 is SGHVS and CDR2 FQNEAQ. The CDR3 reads CASSLELVGYNEQYF. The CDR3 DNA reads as TGTGCCAGCAGCTTAGAACTAGTGGGGTACAACGAGCAGTACTTC.

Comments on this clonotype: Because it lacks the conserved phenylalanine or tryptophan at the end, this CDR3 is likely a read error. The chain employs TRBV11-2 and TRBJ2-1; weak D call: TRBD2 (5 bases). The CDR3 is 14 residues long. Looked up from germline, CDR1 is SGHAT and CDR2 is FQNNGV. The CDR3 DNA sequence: TGTGCAAGCAGCTTATACCAGCTAGCTAGTGAGCAGTTCATC. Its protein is CASSLYQLASEQFI.

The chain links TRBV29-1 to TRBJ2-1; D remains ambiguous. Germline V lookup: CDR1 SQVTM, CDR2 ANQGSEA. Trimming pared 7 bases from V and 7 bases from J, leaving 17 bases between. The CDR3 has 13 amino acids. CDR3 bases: TGCAGCGGTCGGGCATGTGGGGTGAATGAGCAGTTCTTC. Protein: CSGRACGVNEQFF.

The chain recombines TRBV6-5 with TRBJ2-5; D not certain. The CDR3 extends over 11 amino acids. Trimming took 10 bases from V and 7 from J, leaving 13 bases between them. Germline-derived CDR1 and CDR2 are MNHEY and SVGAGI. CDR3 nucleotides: TGTGCCATCACCGCCCACGGGACCCAGTACTTC. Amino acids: CAITAHGTQYF.

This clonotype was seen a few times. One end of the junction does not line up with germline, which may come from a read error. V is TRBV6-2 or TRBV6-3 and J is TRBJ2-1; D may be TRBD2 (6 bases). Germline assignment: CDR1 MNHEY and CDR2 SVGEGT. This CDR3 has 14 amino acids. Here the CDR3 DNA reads TGTGCCAGCACCCACGGAGGGTCCTACAATGAGGAGTTCTTC. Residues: CASTHGGSYNEEFF.

The DNA of the CDR3 is TGTGCCAGCAGCTACCTCCGACTAGCGGGAGCGGGGGCAGAAACCCAGTATTTT. It yields the protein CASSYLRLAGAGAETQYF. This sequence joins TRBV6-2 or TRBV6-3 and TRBJ2-3; 12 bases are a match to TRBD2. The V and J ends lost 6 bases and 12 bases, in that order; junction bases with no gene match: 22. Germline-derived CDR1 and CDR2 are MNHEY and SVGEGT. This CDR3 comprises 18 residues.

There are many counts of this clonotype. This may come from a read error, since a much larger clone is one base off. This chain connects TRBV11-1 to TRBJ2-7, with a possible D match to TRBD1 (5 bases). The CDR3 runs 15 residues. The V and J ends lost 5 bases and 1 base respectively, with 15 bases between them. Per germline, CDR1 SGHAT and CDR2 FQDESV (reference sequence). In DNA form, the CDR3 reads TGTGCCAGCAGCCTTACCTTCGACAGTTCCTACGAGCAGTACTTC. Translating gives CASSLTFDSSYEQYF. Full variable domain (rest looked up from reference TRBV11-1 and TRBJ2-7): EAEVAQSPRYKITEKSQAVAFWCDPISGHATLYWYRQILGQGPELLVQFQDESVVDDSQLPKDRFSAERLKGVDSTLKIQPAELGDSAMYLCASSLTFDSSYEQYFGPGTRLTVT.

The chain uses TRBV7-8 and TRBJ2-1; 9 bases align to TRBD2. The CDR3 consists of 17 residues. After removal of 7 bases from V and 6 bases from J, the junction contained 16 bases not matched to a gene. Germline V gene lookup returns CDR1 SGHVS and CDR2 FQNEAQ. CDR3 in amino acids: CASTLLASSGRTNEQFF. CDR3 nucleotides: TGTGCCAGCACCTTGTTAGCGAGTAGCGGGAGAACCAATGAGCAGTTCTTC.

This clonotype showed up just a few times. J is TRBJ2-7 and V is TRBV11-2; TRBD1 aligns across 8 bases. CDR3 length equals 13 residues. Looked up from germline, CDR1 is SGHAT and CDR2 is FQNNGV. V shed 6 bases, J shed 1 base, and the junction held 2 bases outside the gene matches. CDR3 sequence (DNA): TGTGCCAGCAGTCACAGGGGGTCCTACGAGCAGTACTTC. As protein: CASSHRGSYEQYF.

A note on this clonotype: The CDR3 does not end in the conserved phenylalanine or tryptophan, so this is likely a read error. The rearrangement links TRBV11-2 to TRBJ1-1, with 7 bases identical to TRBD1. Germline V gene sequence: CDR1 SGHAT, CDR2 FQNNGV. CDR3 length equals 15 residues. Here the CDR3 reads CASNPWEGANTEAFS. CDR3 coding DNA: TGTGCCAGCAACCCTTGGGAGGGGGCGAACACTGAGGCTTTCTCT.

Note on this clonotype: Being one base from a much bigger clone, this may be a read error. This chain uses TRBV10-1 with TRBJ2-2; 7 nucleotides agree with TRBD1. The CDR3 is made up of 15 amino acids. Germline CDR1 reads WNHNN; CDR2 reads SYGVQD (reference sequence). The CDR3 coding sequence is TGCGCCAGCAGTGGAGACAGGGCGAACACCGGGGACCTGTTTTTT. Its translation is CASSGDRANTGDLFF.

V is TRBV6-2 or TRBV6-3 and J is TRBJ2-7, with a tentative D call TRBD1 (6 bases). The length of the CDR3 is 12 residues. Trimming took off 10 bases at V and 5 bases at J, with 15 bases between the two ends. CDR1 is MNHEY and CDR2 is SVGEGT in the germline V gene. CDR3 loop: CAISTYRDEQYF. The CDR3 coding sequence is TGTGCCATTAGTACTTACAGGGACGAGCAGTACTTC.